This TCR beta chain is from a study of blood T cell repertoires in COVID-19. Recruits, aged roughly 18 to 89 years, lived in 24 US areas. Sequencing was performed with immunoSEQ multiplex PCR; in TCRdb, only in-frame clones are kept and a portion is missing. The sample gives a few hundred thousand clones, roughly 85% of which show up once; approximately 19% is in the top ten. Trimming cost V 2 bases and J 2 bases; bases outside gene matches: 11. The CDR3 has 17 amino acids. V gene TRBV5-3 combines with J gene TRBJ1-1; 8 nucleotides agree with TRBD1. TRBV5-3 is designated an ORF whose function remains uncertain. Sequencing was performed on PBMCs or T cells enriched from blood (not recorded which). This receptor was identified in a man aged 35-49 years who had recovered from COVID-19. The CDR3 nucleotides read TGTGCCAGAAGCTTTGAATTTGATGGACAGGGAAACACTGAAGCTTTCTTT. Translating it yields CARSFEFDGQGNTEAFF.